Sequencing of this T cell receptor (beta chain) was carried out in a study of control samples from healthy donors and cancer patients. Sequencing was performed with immunoSEQ multiplex PCR; in TCRdb, only in-frame clones are kept and a portion is missing. The sample lists about 170,000 clones; roughly 95% were seen once. The V segment lost 2 bases and the J segment 4 bases; nucleotides outside the gene matches: 3. Germline V gene data show CDR1 as MNHEY and CDR2 as SVGEGT. The CDR3 is 15 residues long. Sequenced material: blood. The TCR sequence derives from a woman aged 55-70 years in good health. The chain links TRBV6-2 or TRBV6-3 to TRBJ2-3, with 10 nucleotides matching TRBD2. For the CDR3, the DNA is TGTGCCAGCAGTTACCAGCGGGGGGGGTCAGATACGCAGTATTTT. Translation gives CASSYQRGGSDTQYF.